A selection of T cell receptor beta chains follows, all from one sample in a study of long-term antiretroviral therapy in people with HIV. Sequencing was performed with immunoSEQ multiplex PCR; in TCRdb, only in-frame clones are kept and a portion is missing. This sample has some 40,000 clones, with roughly 80% found just once. The sequencing used unsorted PBMCs, collected 1.5 years after starting antiretroviral therapy. The receptors originated from a man younger than 35 with HIV. The CDR3 runs from the conserved cysteine through the conserved F or W. Fields, in order: clone size, J gene, V gene, CDR3 protein. The size field is filled for only some rows; it gives once, few, many or a size class.

clone_size: .
j_call: TRBJ2-7
v_call: TRBV28
cdr3_aa: CASSLWRRGIIHF

clone_size: .
j_call: TRBJ1-1
v_call: TRBV7-9
cdr3_aa: CASTPSEVTTEAFF

clone_size: .
j_call: TRBJ1-5
v_call: TRBV6-1
cdr3_aa: CASSEQGNQPQHF

clone_size: .
j_call: TRBJ1-2
v_call: TRBV7-6
cdr3_aa: CASSPPGSQGSGYTF

clone_size: few
j_call: TRBJ2-7
v_call: TRBV7-2
cdr3_aa: CASSATAISSYEQYF

clone_size: .
j_call: TRBJ2-7
v_call: TRBV9
cdr3_aa: CASSPRRTDSPSSYEQYF

clone_size: .
j_call: TRBJ2-2
v_call: TRBV2
cdr3_aa: CASSEAIGRNTGELFF

clone_size: once
j_call: TRBJ1-5
v_call: TRBV7-2
cdr3_aa: CASSPQSNQPQHF

clone_size: .
j_call: TRBJ1-3
v_call: TRBV28
cdr3_aa: CASSRSGLSGNTIYF

clone_size: .
j_call: TRBJ2-3
v_call: TRBV28
cdr3_aa: CASSLFGGADTQYF

clone_size: .
j_call: TRBJ2-7
v_call: TRBV9
cdr3_aa: CASSVSGSWGYEQYF

clone_size: .
j_call: TRBJ2-7
v_call: TRBV2
cdr3_aa: CASSYTSGRVNSYEQYF

clone_size: .
j_call: TRBJ2-7
v_call: TRBV14
cdr3_aa: CASSPEGVYEQYF

clone_size: once
j_call: TRBJ2-7
v_call: TRBV19
cdr3_aa: CASSRGYFYEQYF

clone_size: .
j_call: TRBJ1-3
v_call: TRBV18
cdr3_aa: CASSPEGRGNTIYF

clone_size: .
j_call: TRBJ2-7
v_call: TRBV7-6
cdr3_aa: CASSLGGNGEQYF

clone_size: few
j_call: TRBJ2-5
v_call: TRBV5-6
cdr3_aa: CASSLAIGETQYF